A selection of T cell receptor beta chains follows, all from one sample in a study of T-cell memory formation after mild COVID-19. Via MiXCR, TCRdb re-called the 5' RACE reads, giving one row per CDR3 protein. The sample holds around 140,000 distinct CDR3 sequences, roughly a fifth seen once. The sequenced material came from PBMCs or a T cell subset sorted from them (not recorded which). All receptors come from an adult woman who had mild COVID-19 (a few samples of this study predate the infection). Cell type and time point are not known. Each CDR3 is given with its conserved first and last residue. D genes are given only for firm matches. The listing skips clone size in some rows; elsewhere it reads once, few, many or a size class.

clone_size,v_call,d_call,j_call,cdr3_nt,cdr3_aa
many,TRBV5-4,TRBD1,TRBJ2-5,TGTGCCAGCAGTTTAAGGACAGGCCAAGAGACCCAGTACTTC,CASSLRTGQETQYF
few,TRBV9,TRBD1,TRBJ2-2,TGTGCCAGCAGCTATACGGGACAGGGACCCGGGGAGCTGTTTTTT,CASSYTGQGPGELFF
.,TRBV24-1,.,TRBJ2-1,TGTGCCACCAGCTCCCCGGACGCCAACTCCTACGAGCAGTTCTTC,CATSSPDANSYEQFF
.,TRBV20-1,.,TRBJ1-6,TGCAGTGCCTCACCCGGGGGGAGCTCCTATAATTCACCCCTCCACTTT,CSASPGGSSYNSPLHF
few,TRBV7-9,.,TRBJ2-5,TGTGCCAGCGGCCCGCGAGAGACCCAGTACTTC,CASGPRETQYF
.,TRBV7-9,.,TRBJ2-2,TGTGCCAGCAGGAGCCAGGGGACCGGGGAGCTGTTTTTT,CASRSQGTGELFF
.,TRBV7-6,TRBD1,TRBJ1-3,TGTGCCAGCAGCTTATTACAGGGGACCAACGCTGGAAACACCATATATTTT,CASSLLQGTNAGNTIYF
few,TRBV7-2,.,TRBJ2-7,TGTGCCAGCAGCGTCGACAGGAACTACGAGCAGTACTTC,CASSVDRNYEQYF
once,TRBV4-2,.,TRBJ2-7,TGTGCCAGCAGCCAAGACCCGGGGTTCGGTTCCTACGAGCAGTACTTC,CASSQDPGFGSYEQYF
few,TRBV6-5,TRBD2,TRBJ2-5,TGTGCCAGCAGTTACTCGGGACTAGAAGAGACCCAGTACTTC,CASSYSGLEETQYF
few,TRBV6-5,TRBD1,TRBJ2-7,TGTGCCAGCAGGAGGACAGGGCGCCACGAGCAGTACTTC,CASRRTGRHEQYF
few,TRBV13,.,TRBJ2-1,TGTGCCAGCAGCTTAGCCCTCAACGCCCTGCGGGAAGTCGATGAGCAGTTCTTC,CASSLALNALREVDEQFF
.,TRBV15,TRBD1,TRBJ1-5,TGTGCCACCAGCACCGACAGGGTCAATCAGCCCCAGCATTTT,CATSTDRVNQPQHF
few,TRBV7-2,TRBD1,TRBJ2-4,TGTGCCAGCACGCCCTATGGAGGGACAGGGATGCACTTC,CASTPYGGTGMHF
.,TRBV11-2,TRBD1,TRBJ1-6,TGTGCCAGCAGCTTAAGACAGGGGGGTAATTCACCCCTCCTCTTT,CASSLRQGGNSPLLF
.,TRBV3-1,.,TRBJ1-4,TGTGCCAGCAGCCCAAACAATAATAATGAAAAACTGTTTTTT,CASSPNNNNEKLFF
few,TRBV6-5,TRBD1,TRBJ2-1,TGTGCCAGCAGTTACTCGGGACAGAAACAGTTCTTC,CASSYSGQKQFF
.,TRBV5-1,.,TRBJ2-6,TGCGCCAGCCGCGCCGACTCTGGGGCCAACGTCCTGACTTTC,CASRADSGANVLTF
.,TRBV19,.,TRBJ1-1,TGTGCCAGTAGTTCTCCGGGACACCCGAACACTGAAGCTTTCTTT,CASSSPGHPNTEAFF
.,TRBV20-1,.,TRBJ1-1,TGCAGTGCTTCTCGATCGACAAACTCGGCTTTCTTT,CSASRSTNSAFF
.,TRBV10-3,TRBD1,TRBJ1-5,TGTGCCACAGCCCCCGACAGGGGATATAGCAATCAGCCCCAGCATTTT,CATAPDRGYSNQPQHF
few,TRBV5-1,TRBD1,TRBJ1-4,TGCGCCAGCAGCCCGTCACAGGGGGCAACTAATGAAAAACTGTTTTTT,CASSPSQGATNEKLFF
.,TRBV20-1,.,TRBJ2-1,TGCAGTGCGGGGACCCCCTATGAGCAGTTCTTC,CSAGTPYEQFF
.,TRBV29-1,TRBD1,TRBJ2-7,TGCAGCGTTGACGGTGGGACAGGGATTCGTGGCGAGCAGTACTTC,CSVDGGTGIRGEQYF
few,TRBV12-3/TRBV12-4,.,TRBJ1-1,TGTGCCAGCAGTTGGGGAGGTCGGACTGAAGCTTTCTTT,CASSWGGRTEAFF
.,TRBV5-1,.,TRBJ2-1,TGCGCCAGCAGCTTGGGAGGGGACCTCTCCTACAATGAGCAGTTCTTC,CASSLGGDLSYNEQFF
few,TRBV12-2,.,TRBJ2-7,TGTGCAAGTCGCTTAGGGGGTAACGAGCAGTACTTC,CASRLGGNEQYF
.,TRBV24-1,.,TRBJ2-1,TGTGCCACCAGTGAGCTCGGGCGGGACTACAATGAGCAGTTCTTC,CATSELGRDYNEQFF
.,TRBV5-5,.,TRBJ2-7,TGTGCCAGCAGCTCGCGGGGACTCCTCCCCTACGAGCAGTACTTC,CASSSRGLLPYEQYF